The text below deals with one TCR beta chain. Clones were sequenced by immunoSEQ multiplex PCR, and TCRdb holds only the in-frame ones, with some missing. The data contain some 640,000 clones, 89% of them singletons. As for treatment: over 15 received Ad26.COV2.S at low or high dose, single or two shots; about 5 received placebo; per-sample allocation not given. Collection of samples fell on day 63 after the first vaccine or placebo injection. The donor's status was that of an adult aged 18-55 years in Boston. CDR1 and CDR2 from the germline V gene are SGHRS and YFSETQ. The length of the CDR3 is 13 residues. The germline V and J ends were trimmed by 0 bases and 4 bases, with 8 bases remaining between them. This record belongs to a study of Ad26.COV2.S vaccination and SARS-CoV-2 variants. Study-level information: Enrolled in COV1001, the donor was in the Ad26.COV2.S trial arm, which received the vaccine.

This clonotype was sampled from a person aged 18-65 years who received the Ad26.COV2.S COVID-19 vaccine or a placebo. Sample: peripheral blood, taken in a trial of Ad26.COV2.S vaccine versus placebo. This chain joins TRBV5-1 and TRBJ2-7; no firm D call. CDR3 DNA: TGCGCCAGCAGCTTGGGGATGGAGTACGAGCAGTACTTC. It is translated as CASSLGMEYEQYF.